This T cell receptor beta chain was captured in a study of CD8 T cells in Susac syndrome. Random-hexamer reverse transcription was applied to roughly 0.45 to 1 ug RNA. TCRdb called the immunoSEQ multiplex PCR reads again in MiXCR, with one record for every CDR3 protein. This table has about 240,000 distinct CDR3 sequences, 95% to 97% appearing once. This CDR3 comprises 12 residues. The sequenced sample was CD4+ T cells from PBMCs. The TCR originated in a human donor with Susac syndrome. The gene calls are TRBV1 and TRBJ2-2. TRBV1 is recorded as a pseudogene. CDR3 residues: CTSSLDEMELFF. CDR3 coding DNA: TGCACCAGCAGCCTCGACGAGATGGAGCTGTTTTTT.